The T cell receptor beta chain described here comes from a study of blood T cell repertoires in COVID-19. Germline assignment: CDR1 SNHLY and CDR2 FYNNEI. CDR3 length: 13 residues. Trimming at V came to 7 bases and at J to 7 bases, leaving 9 bases not matched to a gene. Original handling: Estimated nucleated cell counts came from reference gene primer amplification. This table comes from immunoSEQ multiplex PCR, and its TCRdb copy is limited to in-frame clones, with some not included. V, J and clone size are those of that table, while D and trimming were read from the DNA. The table lists over 35,000 clones, 92% of them singletons.

This clonotype was sampled from a middle-aged man with active COVID-19. V is TRBV2 and J is TRBJ2-7, with 8 bases identical to TRBD1. Sequenced sample: peripheral blood. The CDR3 sequence is CASKRDRLEEQYF. CDR3 in DNA: TGTGCCAGCAAACGGGACAGGCTCGAAGAGCAGTACTTC.